Listed here are 20 T cell receptor beta chains from one sample, sequenced in a study of blood T cells in healthy people across ages. The authors ran a second PCR of about 7 to 12 cycles using a sample-barcoded 5' primer and a J-beta primer mix. Each CDR3 protein gets one entry after TCRdb re-called the 5' RACE reads with MiXCR. The repertoire holds about 1.8 million distinct CDR3 sequences, with roughly 50% as singletons. The sequenced sample was blood. The source is a middle-aged woman in good health.

The CDR3 sequence is CASSLGQIPYNEQFF. The CDR3 DNA reads TGTGCCAGCAGTTTGGGCCAGATCCCCTACAATGAGCAGTTCTTC. The V gene is TRBV27, the J gene TRBJ2-1; no clear D gene. V lost 3 bases, J lost 2 bases, and 11 bases lay in between. CDR3 length equals 15 residues. Germline values: CDR1 MNHEY, CDR2 SMNVEV (reference sequence).

The chain is built from TRBV7-2 and TRBJ2-5, with D maybe TRBD1 (6 bases). The CDR3 spans 15 residues. The germline gives CDR1 SGHTA, CDR2 FQGNSA. The germline V and J ends were trimmed by 5 bases and 1 base, with 14 bases remaining between them. The CDR3: CASSHPRGSQETQYF. In DNA, the CDR3 is TGTGCCAGCAGCCATCCCAGGGGCAGCCAAGAGACCCAGTACTTC.

The V call is TRBV4-1, the J call TRBJ2-7, with 8 bases that match TRBD2. After removal of 2 bases from V and 0 bases from J, the junction contained 6 bases not matched to a gene. In germline, CDR1 is MGHRA, CDR2 YSYEKL. CDR3 size: 16 residues. The CDR3 region is CASSQWSGGLSYEQYF. The CDR3 nucleotides are TGCGCCAGCAGCCAATGGAGCGGGGGTCTCTCCTACGAGCAGTACTTC.

The chain carries TRBV6-2 or TRBV6-3 and TRBJ2-1; 10 positions match TRBD2. V lost 7 bases, J lost 6 bases, and 9 bases stayed unmatched. This CDR3 region has 15 residues. Germline V gives CDR1 MNHEY, CDR2 SVGEGT. CDR3 DNA: TGTGCCAGCACCGCCTCCGGGACTAGCGCCAATGAGCAGTTCTTC. This codes for CASTASGTSANEQFF.

This chain connects TRBV5-1 to TRBJ1-2; unclear D gene. CDR1 is SGHRS and CDR2 is YFSETQ in the germline V gene. The length of the CDR3 is 14 residues. The V gene lost 4 bases and the J gene lost 10 bases, with 20 bases spanning the gap. The CDR3 loop reads CASSTDGLTMDYTF. Here the CDR3 DNA reads TGCGCCAGCAGCACAGACGGACTAACTATGGACTACACCTTC. The full variable domain, its missing parts supplied by reference TRBV5-1 and TRBJ1-2, is KAGVTQTPRYLIKTRGQQVTLSCSPISGHRSVSWYQQTPGQGLQFLFEYFSETQRNKGNFPGRFSGRQFSNSRSEMNVSTLELGDSALYLCASSTDGLTMDYTFGSGTRLTVV.

In this sample, this clonotype turned up once. The genes are TRBV6-6 and TRBJ2-3; 11 bases align to TRBD2. Germline V gives CDR1 MNHNY, CDR2 SVGAGI (reference sequence). The V gene end was trimmed by 5 bases and the J gene end by 3 bases; junction bases not matched to a gene: 7. CDR3 length: 16 amino acids. CDR3 nucleotide sequence: TGTGCCAGCAGTGTACCTAGCGGGGGGCTGACAGATACGCAGTATTTT. It yields the protein CASSVPSGGLTDTQYF.

The CDR3 DNA is TGTGCCAGCAGCTCCCGGGACAGGGTTTACTCCTACGAGCAGTACTTC. This encodes CASSSRDRVYSYEQYF. This sequence joins TRBV13 and TRBJ2-7; 9 bases fit TRBD1. Losses at the gene ends were 4 bases for V and 0 bases for J; bases not matched to a gene: 7. This CDR3 has 16 residues. The V gene's germline CDR1 is PRHDT and CDR2 FYEKMQ (reference sequence).

V is TRBV20-1 and J is TRBJ2-7; D unclear. The end of the DNA fits TRBJ2-5 better, so the J call may be wrong. The V gene's germline CDR1 is DFQATT and CDR2 SNEGSKA (reference sequence). The CDR3 runs 14 residues. The CDR3 DNA sequence: TGCAGTGCTAGAGGTGGTCTGTACCAAGAGACCCAGTACTTC. Protein sequence: CSARGGLYQETQYF.

J is TRBJ2-7 and V is TRBV7-9; D is ambiguous. The CDR3 length is 14 residues. Germline V gene sequence: CDR1 SEHNR, CDR2 FQNEAQ (reference sequence). Trimming left V 3 bases short and J 2 bases short, with 11 bases between. For the CDR3, the DNA is TGTGCCAGCAGCTTGATAGAGGATCCCTACGAGCAGTACTTC. Translating it yields CASSLIEDPYEQYF. The full variable domain, with the rest looked up from reference TRBV7-9 and TRBJ2-7, is DTGVSQNPRHKITKRGQNVTFRCDPISEHNRLYWYRQTLGQGPEFLTYFQNEAQLEKSRLLSDRFSAERPKGSFSTLEIQRTEQGDSAMYLCASSLIEDPYEQYFGPGTRLTVT.

This clonotype occurred a few times. This chain joins TRBV14 and TRBJ2-1, with D perhaps TRBD1 (6 bases). Germline V gene data show CDR1 as SGHDN and CDR2 as FVKESK. This CDR3 comprises 13 residues. V lost 2 bases to trimming and J lost 8 bases, with 10 bases between them. CDR3 amino acids: CASSQLRGYEQFF. The CDR3 DNA is TGTGCCAGCAGCCAACTCAGGGGATATGAGCAGTTCTTC.

This clonotype was picked up one time. This chain uses TRBV6-5 with TRBJ2-5; the D call may be TRBD1 or TRBD2 (6 bases each). The CDR3 is 16 amino acids. The germline V gene has CDR1 MNHEY and CDR2 SVGAGI. The germline V and J ends were trimmed by 3 bases and 5 bases, with 19 bases remaining between them. The CDR3 DNA sequence: TGTGCCAGCAGTTATGAGGGGGGAAGGGGGACGGAGACCCAGTACTTC. Its protein is CASSYEGGRGTETQYF.

The chain couples TRBV4-3 to TRBJ2-1; D is possibly TRBD1 or TRBD2 (5 bases each). Trimming removed 0 bases at V and 13 bases at J, with 22 bases between. The CDR3 consists of 16 residues. Per germline, CDR1 LGHNA and CDR2 YSLEER. CDR3 bases: TGCGCCAGCAGCCAAGATTTGGGACGGACGCAAGAGACCCAGTTCTTC. Protein: CASSQDLGRTQETQFF.

This clonotype was recorded a few times. This sequence joins TRBV4-3 and TRBJ2-7; 7 bases align to TRBD1. The germline gives CDR1 LGHNA, CDR2 YSLEER. The CDR3 is 14 amino acids. J gave up 2 bases and V 2 bases, and 3 bases lay outside the gene matches. CDR3 in amino acids: CASSQPGTAYEQYF. The CDR3 coding sequence is TGCGCCAGCAGCCAACCCGGGACAGCCTACGAGCAGTACTTC.

J is TRBJ2-4 and V is TRBV6-5; the D is unclear. The end of the DNA aligns better with TRBJ2-7, so the J call may be wrong. This CDR3 spans 11 amino acids. Germline CDR1 and CDR2: MNHEY and SVGAGI. CDR3 DNA sequence: TGTGCCAGCAGTTACGGCCACGAGCAGTACTTC. Encoded protein: CASSYGHEQYF.

The rearrangement uses TRBV7-9 and TRBJ1-1; weak D call: TRBD1 (6 bases). The germline gives CDR1 SEHNR, CDR2 FQNEAQ (reference sequence). CDR3 length: 14 residues. The V end was cut by 5 bases, the J end by 2 bases, with 12 bases between. CDR3 region: CASSAHRDNTEAFF. For the CDR3, the DNA is TGTGCCAGCAGCGCCCACAGGGACAACACTGAAGCTTTCTTT.

The chain has TRBV20-1 and TRBJ2-7; D is possibly TRBD1 (5 bases). V was trimmed by 4 bases and J by 2 bases, leaving 12 bases between them. CDR3 length: 13 amino acids. Germline CDR1 is DFQATT and CDR2 is SNEGSKA (reference sequence). CDR3 in amino acids: CSANIGVAYEQYF. DNA of the CDR3: TGCAGTGCTAACATAGGGGTAGCCTACGAGCAGTACTTC.

This sequence joins TRBV14 and TRBJ2-3; D is possibly TRBD2 (6 bases). CDR3 length: 16 amino acids. V lost 2 bases and J 0 bases, leaving 12 bases between the germline ends. Germline V lookup: CDR1 SGHDN, CDR2 FVKESK. For the CDR3, the DNA is TGTGCCAGCAGCCAATCGATGGGACTTAGCACAGATACGCAGTATTTT. Its protein product is CASSQSMGLSTDTQYF.

CDR3 residues: CASRNRGPLETQYF. The CDR3 bases are TGTGCCAGCAGGAACAGGGGGCCTTTGGAGACCCAGTACTTC. The V call is TRBV28, the J call TRBJ2-5, with 9 nucleotides matching TRBD1. Trimming removed 6 bases from V and 5 bases from J; junction bases left unmatched: 7. Germline CDR1 MDHEN, CDR2 SYDVKM. CDR3 length: 14 residues.

Notes on this clonotype: One junction end does not reproduce the germline sequence, and a read error may be involved. The V and J genes are TRBV4-1 and TRBJ1-4; D may be TRBD1 (6 bases). The length of the CDR3 is 18 residues. Germline loops: CDR1 MGHRA, CDR2 YSYEKL. DNA for the CDR3: TGCGCCGGCAGCCAACTCTACCCGGGGGCGGGGGAGCAGGAAAAACTGTTTTTT. Protein product: CAGSQLYPGAGEQEKLFF.

The sample holds one count of this clonotype. The gene calls are TRBV5-1 and TRBJ2-3; D uncertain. In germline, CDR1 is SGHRS, CDR2 YFSETQ. V was trimmed by 4 bases and J by 3 bases, leaving 15 bases between them. This CDR3 region has 15 residues. For the CDR3, the DNA is TGCGCCAGCAGCCCGCGGACGGTTGGTACAGATACGCAGTATTTT. Amino acids: CASSPRTVGTDTQYF.